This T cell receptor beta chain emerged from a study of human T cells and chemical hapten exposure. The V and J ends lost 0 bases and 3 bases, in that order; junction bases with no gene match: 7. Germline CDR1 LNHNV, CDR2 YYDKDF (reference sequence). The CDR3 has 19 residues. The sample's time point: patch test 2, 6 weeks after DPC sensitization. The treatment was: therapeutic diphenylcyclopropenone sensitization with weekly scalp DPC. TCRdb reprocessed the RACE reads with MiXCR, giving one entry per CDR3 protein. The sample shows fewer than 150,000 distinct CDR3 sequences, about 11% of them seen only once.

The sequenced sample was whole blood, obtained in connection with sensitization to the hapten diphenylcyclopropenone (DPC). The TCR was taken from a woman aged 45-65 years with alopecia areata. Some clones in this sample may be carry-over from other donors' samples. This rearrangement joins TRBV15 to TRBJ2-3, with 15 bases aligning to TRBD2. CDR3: CATSREAPGLAGGTDTQYF. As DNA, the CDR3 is TGTGCCACCAGCAGAGAAGCCCCCGGACTAGCGGGAGGGACAGATACGCAGTATTTT.